This T cell receptor beta chain emerged from a study of human T cells and chemical hapten exposure. TCRdb analysed the RACE reads with MiXCR anew, one entry per CDR3 protein. The sample contains 150,000 to 200,000 distinct CDR3 sequences, approximately 15% of which appear only once. This CDR3 has 13 residues. The V and J ends lost 6 bases and 7 bases respectively, with 15 bases between them. Germline loops: CDR1 MNHNS, CDR2 SASEGT. Time point reported: patch test 1, 2 weeks after DPC sensitization. Treatment described: therapeutic diphenylcyclopropenone sensitization with weekly scalp DPC. The rearrangement joins TRBV6-1 to TRBJ1-2; D perhaps matches TRBD1 (6 bases). The sequencing here drew on whole blood, taken in connection with sensitization to the hapten diphenylcyclopropenone (DPC). The source is a woman aged 25 to 39 with alopecia areata. Some clones in this sample may be carry-over from other donors' samples. This CDR3 reads CASSLGQPSGYTF. CDR3 nucleotides: TGTGCCAGCAGCCTTGGACAGCCTTCTGGCTACACCTTC.